This T cell receptor beta chain was recorded in a study of post-analysis software for immune sequencing data. The overall study: Relapsing-remitting, secondary progressive and progressive-relapsing forms made up the multiple sclerosis disease courses. General study points: When patients were compared with controls, roughly five TRBV segments were more frequent, TRBV5-6, TRBV5-1 and TRBV20-1 among them.

Trimming cost V 5 bases and J 2 bases, with 14 bases left between them. This CDR3 region has 15 residues. Per germline, CDR1 SGHTA and CDR2 FQGTGA. This clonotype appeared a few times. What it binds is not known. Researchers reported that TCR beta cDNA libraries carried unique molecular identifiers. TCRdb re-derived calls from the PCR reads in MiXCR, one entry per CDR3 protein. Here the sample spans about 400,000 distinct CDR3 sequences, around 33% being singletons. The sample taken for sequencing was blood. This sequence was found in a girl under 18 with multiple sclerosis. The V gene is TRBV7-3, the J gene TRBJ2-3; perhaps TRBD2 as D (5 bases). CDR3 in amino acids: CASSDFTGNTDTQYF. CDR3 DNA sequence: TGTGCCAGCAGCGACTTTACGGGGAACACAGATACGCAGTATTTT.